These 29 T cell receptor beta chains were sequenced from one sample in a study of breast tumors, draining lymph nodes, adjacent tissues. TCRdb independently ran MiXCR on the multiplex PCR reads; one entry per CDR3 protein. The sample has under 300,000 distinct CDR3 sequences; 30% to 35% are singletons. Axillary draining lymph nodes of breast cancer patients supplied the node samples. Material: axillary lymph node tissue. The receptor set was obtained from a female donor with breast cancer. Some clones in this sample may be carry-over from other donors' samples.

This clonotype came up many times. The V gene is TRBV11-3, the J gene TRBJ2-5; D might be TRBD1 (6 bases). This CDR3 region has 15 residues. Looked up from germline, CDR1 is SGHNT and CDR2 is YENEEA. Deletions cut 5 bases from V and 2 bases from J, with 15 bases between. CDR3 region: CASSEGNRVQETQYF. CDR3 sequence (DNA): TGTGCCAGCAGCGAGGGGAACAGGGTTCAAGAGACCCAGTACTTC.

About this clonotype: Being one base from a much bigger clone, this may be a read error. Likely a read error: the CDR3 ends without its conserved phenylalanine or tryptophan. V and J are TRBV7-2 and TRBJ2-5, with D maybe TRBD2 (6 bases). The V gene lost 5 bases and the J gene lost 1 base, with 11 bases spanning the gap. The CDR3 sequence is 14 residues long. Germline V lookup: CDR1 SGHTA, CDR2 FQGNSA. As DNA, the CDR3 is TGTGCCAGCAGCAGGGACTGGACCCAAGAGACCCAGTACCTC. Its translation is CASSRDWTQETQYL.

Only one count was recorded for this clonotype. It is unclear where the CDR3 begins or ends on the DNA, so no DNA is shown, and the CDR3 is as TCRdb lists it. V and J are TRBV7-9 and TRBJ2-1; TRBD2 is taken as the D call from the table, unchecked against the DNA. Germline-derived CDR1 and CDR2 are SEHNR and FQNEAQ (reference sequence). The CDR3 adds up to 13 amino acids, both ends counted. This CDR3 reads CASSLVASGSLIF.

On this clonotype itself: No conserved phenylalanine or tryptophan is present at the end of the CDR3, so a read error is the likely explanation. The DNA is left out, because the CDR3 cannot be placed on it with certainty; the CDR3 is given as TCRdb lists it. The rearrangement links TRBV19 to TRBJ1-6. Both ends counted, the CDR3 spans 14 residues. CDR1 is LNHDA and CDR2 is SQIVND in the germline V gene (reference sequence). The CDR3 reads CASSAGRDNSPLQG.

Many counts were recorded for this clonotype. J is TRBJ2-1 and V is TRBV5-1; a weak D match, TRBD2 (7 bases). The CDR3 spans 14 residues. Germline lookup yields CDR1 SGHRS and CDR2 YFSETQ. V lost 2 bases to trimming and J lost 8 bases, with 14 bases between them. This chain's CDR3 is CASSFGGAVDEQFF. Written as DNA, the CDR3 is TGCGCCAGCAGCTTTGGGGGGGCGGTGGATGAGCAGTTCTTC.

This clonotype was seen ten or more times. V gene TRBV19 combines with J gene TRBJ2-2, with TRBD1 identical over 8 bases. CDR1 and CDR2 (germline): LNHDA, SQIVND (reference sequence). CDR3 length: 16 residues. V was pared by 8 bases and J by 1 base, with 9 bases of the junction left unmatched. The CDR3 DNA sequence: TGTGCCAGTGCCGGGACAGGCGACCTGAACACCGGGGAGCTGTTTTTT. This gives the protein CASAGTGDLNTGELFF.

Concerning this clonotype: A read error may explain this, as a much larger clone is one base away. The rearrangement links TRBV2 to TRBJ2-7; TRBD1 is a possible D gene (5 bases). This CDR3 has 14 amino acids. The germline V gene encodes CDR1 SNHLY and CDR2 FYNNEI. The CDR3 DNA is TGTGCCAGCAGTGAGACCTGGACATCCTACGAGCAGTGCTTC. Translating it yields CASSETWTSYEQCF.

This chain uses TRBV25-1 with TRBJ2-1; 12 bases agree with TRBD2. The V and J ends lost 6 bases and 4 bases, in that order; junction bases with no gene match: 7. Germline V gene lookup returns CDR1 MGHDK and CDR2 SYGVNS. The CDR3 spans 16 residues. The CDR3 region is CASRLAGGQLYNEQFF. As DNA, the CDR3 is TGTGCCAGCAGGCTAGCGGGGGGGCAGTTATACAATGAGCAGTTCTTC.

This clonotype has a count of ten or more. The rearrangement links TRBV2 to TRBJ2-6, with D possibly TRBD1 on 6 matching bases. This CDR3 spans 19 amino acids. The ends were cut back, 0 bases at V and 0 bases at J, with 15 bases in the middle. Germline loops: CDR1 SNHLY, CDR2 FYNNEI. The DNA for the CDR3 is TGTGCCAGCAGTGAAGCCAGGGGACGTTTGAGCTCTGGGGCCAACGTCCTGACTTTC. Translation: CASSEARGRLSSGANVLTF.

In the case of this clonotype: This is likely a read error, given that the CDR3 carries no conserved phenylalanine or tryptophan at its end. Because the CDR3's place on the DNA is in doubt, the DNA is left out and the CDR3 is given as listed by TCRdb. The chain employs TRBV20-1 and TRBJ1-6. The CDR3 has 8 amino acids, counting both end residues. Germline V gene data show CDR1 as DFQATT and CDR2 as SNEGSKA (reference sequence). CDR3 protein: CSARPSRQ.

This clonotype was recorded at least ten times. The chain carries TRBV5-5 and TRBJ2-5; 8 bases map to TRBD2. CDR3 size: 12 residues. CDR1 SGHKS and CDR2 YYEKEE come from the germline V gene (reference sequence). J gave up 9 bases and V 6 bases, and 7 bases lay outside the gene matches. The CDR3 here is CASTAGGLAQYF. The CDR3 DNA is TGTGCCAGCACCGCGGGGGGTTTGGCCCAGTACTTC.

For this clonotype: Given a much more abundant clone one base away, this may be a read error. V usage is TRBV5-1 and J usage is TRBJ2-2; TRBD1 agrees at 8 bases. CDR1 and CDR2 (germline): SGHRS, YFSETQ. The CDR3 covers 16 residues. CDR3 bases: TGCGTCAGCAGCCCCGACAGGGGCGCGAACACCGGGGAGCTGTTTTTT. Translation gives CVSSPDRGANTGELFF.

This clonotype appeared many times. In DNA form, the CDR3 reads TGTGCCAGCAGCACGCGGGACAGGGTTGACTATGGCTACACCTTC. This codes for CASSTRDRVDYGYTF. The chain links TRBV9 to TRBJ1-2, with 9 nucleotides matching TRBD1. V lost 4 bases to trimming and J lost 3 bases; unmatched junction nucleotides: 7. CDR1 and CDR2 from the germline V gene are SGDLS and YYNGEE. CDR3 length equals 15 residues.

In its sample, this clonotype was seen once. V gene TRBV9 combines with J gene TRBJ1-3, with D unresolved. The CDR3 contains 14 residues. Trimming took off 0 bases at V and 3 bases at J, with 7 bases between the two ends. Germline CDR1 is SGDLS and CDR2 is YYNGEE. The CDR3 sequence: CASSVAQDGNTIYF. The DNA for the CDR3 is TGTGCCAGCAGCGTAGCCCAAGATGGAAACACCATATATTTT.

This clonotype showed up many times. V is TRBV29-1 and J is TRBJ2-5, with TRBD2 identical over 7 bases. Germline V CDR1 and CDR2: SQVTM, ANQGSEA. V dropped 7 bases and J dropped 7; count of bases not matched to a gene: 9. CDR3 length: 12 residues. DNA for the CDR3: TGCAGCGGAAGACTAGCCGTGGGGACCCAGTACTTC. Protein sequence: CSGRLAVGTQYF.

This clonotype was seen many times. V gene TRBV20-1 combines with J gene TRBJ2-2; TRBD2 matches 8 bases. CDR1 is DFQATT and CDR2 is SNEGSKA in the germline V gene (reference sequence). The CDR3 runs 13 residues. The CDR3 DNA sequence: TGCAGCGCGACTAGCGAGATTCCCGGGGAGCTGTTTTTT. Translation: CSATSEIPGELFF.

This clonotype was recorded at least ten times. J is TRBJ2-3 and V is TRBV5-1; 8 nucleotides align to TRBD2. This CDR3 has 17 amino acids. CDR1 and CDR2 (germline): SGHRS, YFSETQ. The ends lost 0 bases at V and 0 bases at J; junction bases unmatched: 6. CDR3 protein: CASSLGGSGVSTDTQYF. The CDR3 DNA is TGCGCCAGCAGCTTGGGGGGTAGCGGGGTTAGCACAGATACGCAGTATTTT.

This clonotype has a count of ten or more. The chain couples TRBV20-1 to TRBJ1-6; 9 positions match TRBD1. Trimming removed 5 bases from V and 8 bases from J; junction bases left unmatched: 19. CDR3 length: 18 amino acids. Looked up from germline, CDR1 is DFQATT and CDR2 is SNEGSKA (reference sequence). As DNA, the CDR3 is TGCAGTGCTCTCGCGACGTCGGGACAGGGAACCAAGGATTCACCCCTCCACTTT. It specifies CSALATSGQGTKDSPLHF.

This clonotype turned up a few times. The chain has TRBV6-6 and TRBJ2-1; TRBD1 matches at 9 bases. After removal of 5 bases from V and 7 bases from J, the junction contained 6 bases not matched to a gene. The CDR3 contains 14 residues. The germline V gene has CDR1 MNHNY and CDR2 SVGAGI (reference sequence). The CDR3 protein is CASSPPGQGNEQFF. In nucleotides, the CDR3 is TGTGCCAGCAGTCCCCCGGGACAGGGAAATGAGCAGTTCTTC.

The V call is TRBV20-1, the J call TRBJ1-6; D gene uncertain. The CDR3 has 18 amino acids. The V end lost 6 bases, the J end lost 4 bases, and 25 bases lay between the germline ends. From germline, CDR1 is DFQATT and CDR2 SNEGSKA (reference sequence). Written as DNA, the CDR3 is TGCAGTGCCAGCAGTTTATACCCGGCACAAGATTATAATTCACCCCTCCACTTT. Translated, it gives CSASSLYPAQDYNSPLHF.

This clonotype was detected ten times or more. This chain joins TRBV5-1 and TRBJ2-1; D is unclear. The CDR3 loop spans 12 amino acids. Germline CDR1 is SGHRS and CDR2 is YFSETQ. Between the trimmed V and J ends, which lost 4 bases and 7 bases, there was a span of 9 bases. The CDR3, as DNA: TGCGCCAGCAGCCTACCTAAGAATGAGCAGTTCTTC. This sequence encodes CASSLPKNEQFF.

The chain joins TRBV3-1 to TRBJ2-7; D is unclear. The germline CDR1 and CDR2 sequences are LGHDT and YNNKEL (reference sequence). V was pared by 0 bases and J by 0 bases, with 9 bases between. CDR3 length: 15 residues. The CDR3 protein is CASSQESIRSYEQYF. The CDR3 DNA reads TGTGCCAGCAGCCAAGAATCGATCCGCTCCTACGAGCAGTACTTC.

As to this clonotype: The junction differs from germline at one of its ends, possibly a read error. This chain joins TRBV5-6 and TRBJ2-1; either TRBD1 or TRBD2 may supply D (5 bases each). Germline V CDR1 and CDR2: SGHDT, YYEEEE. CDR3 size: 16 residues. CDR3 residues: CASRGRGPPLYNGQFF. As DNA, the CDR3 is TGTGCCAGCCGCGGAAGGGGACCACCACTCTACAATGGGCAGTTCTTC.

This clonotype was observed a few times. The V gene is TRBV3-1, the J gene TRBJ2-7, with D perhaps assigned TRBD1 or TRBD2 (6 bases each). This CDR3 contains 15 residues. V lost 4 bases, J lost 6 bases, and 19 bases lay in between. Per germline, CDR1 LGHDT and CDR2 YNNKEL (reference sequence). CDR3 in DNA: TGTGCCAGCAGCCTGCGGGGCAGGGGCCCTTCCGAGCAGTACTTC. Translation gives CASSLRGRGPSEQYF.

This clonotype has a count of ten or more. V and J are TRBV5-1 and TRBJ2-2; 11 bases are a match to TRBD1. J gave up 3 bases and V 4 bases, and 5 bases lay outside the gene matches. This CDR3 spans 16 amino acids. The V gene's germline CDR1 is SGHRS and CDR2 YFSETQ. The CDR3 DNA reads as TGCGCCAGCAGCACAGGACAGGGGGCACACACCGGGGAGCTGTTTTTT. Translated: CASSTGQGAHTGELFF. The full variable domain, with the rest looked up from reference TRBV5-1 and TRBJ2-2, is KAGVTQTPRYLIKTRGQQVTLSCSPISGHRSVSWYQQTPGQGLQFLFEYFSETQRNKGNFPGRFSGRQFSNSRSEMNVSTLELGDSALYLCASSTGQGAHTGELFFGEGSRLTVL.

The CDR3 DNA follows: TGTGCCAGCTCACCACTCACAAGGGGCGGAGGCACAGATACGCAGTATTTT. Translation gives CASSPLTRGGGTDTQYF. The V call is TRBV18, the J call TRBJ2-3; D perhaps matches TRBD1 (5 bases). The ends were cut back, 1 base at V and 1 base at J, with 15 bases in the middle. The CDR3 has 17 amino acids. Germline assignment: CDR1 KGHSH and CDR2 LQKENI.

The count of this clonotype is one. The chain joins TRBV5-1 to TRBJ1-5; TRBD1 might be the D (6 bases). CDR3 length: 14 residues. The ends were cut back, 4 bases at V and 7 bases at J, with 15 bases in the middle. Germline CDR1 and CDR2: SGHRS and YFSETQ. In DNA form, the CDR3 reads TGCGCCAGCAGCCTGACTAGCGGGACACAGCCCCAGCATTTT. It encodes CASSLTSGTQPQHF.

This clonotype was counted at least ten times. The CDR3 is CASSLLPGSYEQYF. Written as DNA, the CDR3 is TGTGCCAGCAGCTTACTTCCAGGCTCCTACGAGCAGTACTTC. The chain is built from TRBV7-2 and TRBJ2-7, with D hard to call. The germline V and J ends were trimmed by 2 bases and 0 bases, with 8 bases remaining between them. The CDR3 loop spans 14 amino acids. The germline CDR1 and CDR2 sequences are SGHTA and FQGNSA.

This clonotype has at least ten counts. The CDR3 DNA sequence: TGTGCCATCAGCCGGACAGGGGAAGAGACCCAGTACTTC. Its protein product is CAISRTGEETQYF. This rearrangement joins TRBV10-3 to TRBJ2-5, with TRBD1 matching 9 bases. V was pared by 6 bases and J by 3 bases, with 2 bases of the junction left unmatched. Germline assignment: CDR1 ENHRY and CDR2 SYGVKD. This CDR3 comprises 13 residues.